One and the same sample provided the 8 T cell receptor beta chains below, sequenced in a study of CD8+CD57+ T cells in acquired aplastic anemia. Genomic DNA constituted the template upon which TCR beta VDJ and CDR3 profiling was performed. MiXCR was run by TCRdb on the reads, yielding one entry per CDR3 protein. Altogether 160,000 or so distinct CDR3 sequences are present, around 48% being singletons, with the ten largest covering approximately 2.8%. In patients chosen for sequencing, flow cytometry had shown CD8+CD57+ cell expansion. Source material: sorted CD4+, CD8+, or CD8+CD57+ T cells (not recorded which) from PBMCs. All receptors come from a human donor with aplastic anemia.

In this sample, this clonotype turned up many times. The V and J genes are TRBV7-9 and TRBJ1-3; no firm D call. The CDR3 extends over 14 amino acids. CDR1 is SEHNR and CDR2 is FQNEAQ in the germline V gene (reference sequence). The CDR3 here is CAIPQAVSGNTIYF. The DNA of the CDR3 is TGTGCAATACCTCAGGCGGTCTCTGGAAACACCATATATTTT.

This chain uses TRBV30 with TRBJ1-5; possible D gene TRBD1, 6 bases. The germline CDR1 and CDR2 sequences are GTSNPN and SVGIG (reference sequence). The CDR3 runs to 13 residues. The V and J ends lost 3 bases and 7 bases respectively, with 13 bases between them. The CDR3 sequence is CAWRGGSGQPQHF. The DNA of the CDR3 is TGTGCCTGGAGAGGGGGTAGCGGACAGCCCCAGCATTTT.

Points on this clonotype: An end of the junction does not agree with germline; a read error may underlie this. The DNA for the CDR3 is TGTGCCAGCAGTCCCTCCGGGACAGGGAACTACGAGCAGTACTTC. Translated: CASSPSGTGNYEQYF. This chain links TRBV10-3 with TRBJ2-7; the match to TRBD1 covers 9 bases. CDR1 and CDR2 from the germline V gene are ENHRY and SYGVKD. The CDR3 length is 15 residues.

This clonotype was recorded many times. This chain's CDR3 is CASSQLQGSNTEAFF. The CDR3 nucleotides are TGTGCCAGCAGTCAATTACAGGGGTCTAACACTGAAGCTTTCTTT. The rearrangement uses TRBV6-1 and TRBJ1-1, with 7 bases lining up with TRBD1. CDR1 and CDR2 (germline): MNHNS, SASEGT. The CDR3 sequence is 15 residues long. Trimming took 5 bases from V and 2 from J; bases not matched to a gene: 8.

The gene calls are TRBV5-6 and TRBJ1-5, with a weak D call TRBD1 (5 bases). CDR3 length: 14 amino acids. Germline V gene data show CDR1 as SGHDT and CDR2 as YYEEEE. With 0 bases removed from V and 6 bases from J, the gap between germline ends came to 10 bases. DNA of the CDR3: TGTGCCAGCAGCTTGGCGGGGGGTGGTCAGCCCCAGCATTTT. It translates to CASSLAGGGQPQHF.

This clonotype was observed many times. The chain is built from TRBV7-6 and TRBJ2-7; D is unclear. CDR3 length equals 13 residues. Per the germline V gene, CDR1 is SGHVS and CDR2 is FNYEAQ. With 0 bases removed from V and 3 bases from J, the gap between germline ends came to 6 bases. In DNA, the CDR3 is TGTGCCAGCAGCTTAGCACAGAACTACGAGCAGTACTTC. It yields the protein CASSLAQNYEQYF.

The rearrangement joins TRBV20-1 to TRBJ1-6; 11 bases agree with TRBD1. This CDR3 region has 13 residues. Germline CDR1 and CDR2: DFQATT and SNEGSKA (reference sequence). The CDR3 DNA sequence: TGCAGCGTCCGGGACAGGGGGTCGACACCCCTCCACTTT. Translated: CSVRDRGSTPLHF.

This clonotype was counted many times. CDR3: CATRLSSGTQYF. For the CDR3, the DNA is TGTGCCACCAGACTGTCGTCGGGGACCCAGTACTTC. V usage is TRBV19 and J usage is TRBJ2-5; the D is unclear. There are 12 residues in the CDR3. The V and J ends lost 10 bases and 7 bases respectively, with 16 bases between them. CDR1 is LNHDA and CDR2 is SQIVND in the germline V gene (reference sequence).